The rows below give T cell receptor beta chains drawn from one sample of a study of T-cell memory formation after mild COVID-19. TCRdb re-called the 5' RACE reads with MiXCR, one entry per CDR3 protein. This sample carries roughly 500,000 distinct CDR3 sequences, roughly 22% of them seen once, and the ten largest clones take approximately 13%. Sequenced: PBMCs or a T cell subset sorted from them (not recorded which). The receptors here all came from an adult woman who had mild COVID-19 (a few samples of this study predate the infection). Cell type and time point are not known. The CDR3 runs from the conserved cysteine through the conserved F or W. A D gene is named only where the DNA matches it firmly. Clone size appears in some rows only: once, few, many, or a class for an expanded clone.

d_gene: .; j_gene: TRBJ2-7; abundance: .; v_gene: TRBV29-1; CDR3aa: CSVLGGHHEQYF; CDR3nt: TGCAGCGTCCTCGGGGGGCACCACGAGCAGTACTTC
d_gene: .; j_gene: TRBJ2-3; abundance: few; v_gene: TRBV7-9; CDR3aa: CASSSLEGPDTDTQYF; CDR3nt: TGTGCCAGCAGTTCTCTCGAGGGGCCCGACACAGATACGCAGTATTTT
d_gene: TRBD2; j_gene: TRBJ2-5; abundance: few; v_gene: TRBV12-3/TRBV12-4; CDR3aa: CASSLGGRARQGETQYF; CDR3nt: TGTGCCAGCAGTTTAGGCGGGAGGGCCAGGCAAGGAGAGACCCAGTACTTC
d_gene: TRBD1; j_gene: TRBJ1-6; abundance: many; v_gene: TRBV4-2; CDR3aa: CASSPDRVIAVVKSPLHF; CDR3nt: TGTGCCAGCAGCCCGGACAGGGTAATTGCTGTGGTAAAATCACCCCTCCACTTT
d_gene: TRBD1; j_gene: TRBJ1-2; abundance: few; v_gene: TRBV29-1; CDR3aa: CSVDQGAFGGYTF; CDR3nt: TGCAGCGTTGATCAGGGGGCATTTGGTGGCTACACCTTC
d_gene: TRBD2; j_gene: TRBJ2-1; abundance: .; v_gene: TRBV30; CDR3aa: CAWSGRELRNEQFF; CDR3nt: TGTGCCTGGAGTGGGCGGGAGCTAAGGAATGAGCAGTTCTTC
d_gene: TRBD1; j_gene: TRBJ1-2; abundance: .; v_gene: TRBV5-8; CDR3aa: CASSLARAGGWYGYTF; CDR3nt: TGTGCCAGCAGCTTGGCCAGGGCAGGGGGCTGGTATGGCTACACCTTC
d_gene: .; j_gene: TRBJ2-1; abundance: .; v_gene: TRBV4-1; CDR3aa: CASSQGATIRKSYNEQFF; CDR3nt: TGCGCCAGCAGCCAGGGAGCTACGATTCGCAAGTCCTACAATGAGCAGTTCTTC
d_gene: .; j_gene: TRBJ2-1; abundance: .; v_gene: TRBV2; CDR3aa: CASRASEEGGQFF; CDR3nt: TGTGCCAGCAGGGCATCTGAGGAGGGCGGGCAGTTCTTC
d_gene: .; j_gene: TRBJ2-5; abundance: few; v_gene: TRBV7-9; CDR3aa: CASSGRTAETQYF; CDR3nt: TGTGCCAGCAGCGGGAGGACAGCAGAGACCCAGTACTTC
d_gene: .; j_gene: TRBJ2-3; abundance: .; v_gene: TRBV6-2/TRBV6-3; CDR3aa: CASSYSRGGFAGDTQYF; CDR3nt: TGTGCCAGCAGTTACTCGAGAGGCGGGTTTGCCGGTGATACGCAGTATTTT
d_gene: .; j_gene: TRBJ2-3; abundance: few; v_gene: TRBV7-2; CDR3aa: CASSLAKRGYTPNPTDTQYF; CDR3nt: TGTGCCAGCAGCTTAGCGAAGCGAGGTTATACACCGAATCCCACAGATACGCAGTATTTT
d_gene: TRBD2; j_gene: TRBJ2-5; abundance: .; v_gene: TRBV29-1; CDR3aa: CSTRTSGRIEVYF; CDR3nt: TGCAGCACCCGGACTAGCGGGAGGATAGAGGTGTACTTC
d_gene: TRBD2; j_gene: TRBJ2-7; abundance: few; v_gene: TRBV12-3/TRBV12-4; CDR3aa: CASSAGTSGYYEQYF; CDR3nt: TGTGCCAGCAGTGCAGGGACTAGCGGGTACTACGAGCAGTACTTC
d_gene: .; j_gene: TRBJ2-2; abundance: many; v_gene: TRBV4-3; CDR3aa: CASSRGEQGSGELFF; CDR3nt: TGCGCCAGCAGCCGAGGTGAACAGGGAAGCGGGGAGCTGTTTTTT
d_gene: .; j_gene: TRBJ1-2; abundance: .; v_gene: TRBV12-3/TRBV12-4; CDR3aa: CASSSGFGYGYTF; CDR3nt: TGTGCCAGCAGTTCAGGTTTCGGCTATGGCTACACCTTC
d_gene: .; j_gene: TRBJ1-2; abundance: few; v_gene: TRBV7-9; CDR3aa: CASSHDGYTF; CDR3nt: TGTGCCAGCAGCCACGATGGCTACACCTTC
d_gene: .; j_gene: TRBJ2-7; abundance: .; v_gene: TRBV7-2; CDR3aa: CASSFWFDGWEQYF; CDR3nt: TGTGCCAGCAGCTTCTGGTTCGACGGGTGGGAGCAGTACTTC
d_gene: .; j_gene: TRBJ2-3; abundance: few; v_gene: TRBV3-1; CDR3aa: CASNQDPGRDTQYF; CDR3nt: TGTGCCAGCAACCAAGATCCAGGAAGAGATACGCAGTATTTT
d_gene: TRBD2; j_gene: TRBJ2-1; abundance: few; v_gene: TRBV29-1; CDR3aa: CSAGTRTYNEQFF; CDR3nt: TGCAGCGCCGGGACTAGAACCTACAATGAGCAGTTCTTC
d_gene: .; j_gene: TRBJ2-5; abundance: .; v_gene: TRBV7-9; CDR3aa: CASSLDLAIQETQYF; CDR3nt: TGTGCCAGCAGCTTAGACCTGGCAATCCAAGAGACCCAGTACTTC
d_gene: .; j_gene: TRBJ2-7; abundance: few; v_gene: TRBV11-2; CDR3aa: CASSQLMDEQYF; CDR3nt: TGTGCCAGCAGCCAATTAATGGACGAGCAGTACTTC
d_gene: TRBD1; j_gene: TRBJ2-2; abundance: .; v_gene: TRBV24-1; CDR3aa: CATSDRRGSSTGELFF; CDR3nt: TGTGCCACCAGTGACCGCAGGGGGTCGAGCACCGGGGAGCTGTTTTTT
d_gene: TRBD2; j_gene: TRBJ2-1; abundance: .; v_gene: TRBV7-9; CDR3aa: CASSPGGGVDNEQFF; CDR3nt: TGTGCCAGCAGTCCCGGCGGGGGGGTGGACAATGAGCAGTTCTTC
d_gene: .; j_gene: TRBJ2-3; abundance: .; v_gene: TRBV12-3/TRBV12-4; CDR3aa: CASSLALGLRITDTQYF; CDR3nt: TGTGCCAGCAGTTTAGCGCTAGGTCTTCGAATCACAGATACGCAGTATTTT
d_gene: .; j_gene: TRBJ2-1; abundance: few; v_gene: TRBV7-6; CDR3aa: CASSLEHGPYNEQFF; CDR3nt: TGTGCCAGCAGCTTAGAACACGGTCCCTACAATGAGCAGTTCTTC
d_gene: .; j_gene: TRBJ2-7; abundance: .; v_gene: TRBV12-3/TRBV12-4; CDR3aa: CASSLRVTHEQYF; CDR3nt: TGTGCCAGCAGTTTACGGGTTACGCACGAGCAGTACTTC
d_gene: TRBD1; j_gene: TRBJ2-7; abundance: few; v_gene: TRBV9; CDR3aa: CASSVGGDRDEQYF; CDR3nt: TGTGCCAGCAGCGTAGGTGGGGACAGGGACGAGCAGTACTTC
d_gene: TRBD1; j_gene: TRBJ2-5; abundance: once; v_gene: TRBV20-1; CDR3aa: CSGRGQGVRVLTQETQYF; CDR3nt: TGCAGTGGGAGGGGACAGGGGGTTAGAGTATTAACCCAAGAGACCCAGTACTTC
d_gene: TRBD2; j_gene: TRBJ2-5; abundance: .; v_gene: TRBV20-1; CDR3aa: CSAPKGLAGRQETQYF; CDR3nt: TGCAGTGCTCCAAAGGGCCTAGCGGGCCGCCAAGAGACCCAGTACTTC
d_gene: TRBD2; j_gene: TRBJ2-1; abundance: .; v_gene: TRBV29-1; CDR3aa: CSARDYYNEQLF; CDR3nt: TGCAGCGCTCGGGACTACTACAATGAGCAGTTATTC
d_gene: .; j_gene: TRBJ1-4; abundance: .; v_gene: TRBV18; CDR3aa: CASSPQGRHEKLFF; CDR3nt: TGTGCCAGCTCCCCACAGGGTCGGCATGAAAAACTGTTTTTT
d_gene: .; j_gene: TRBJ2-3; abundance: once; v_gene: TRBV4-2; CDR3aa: CASSQPSRESGTDTQYF; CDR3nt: TGTGCCAGCAGCCAGCCCTCCCGGGAGTCCGGGACAGATACGCAGTATTTT
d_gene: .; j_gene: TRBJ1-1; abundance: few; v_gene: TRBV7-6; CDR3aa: CASSPGGSMNTEAFF; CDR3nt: TGTGCCAGCAGTCCCGGGGGGTCCATGAACACTGAAGCTTTCTTT
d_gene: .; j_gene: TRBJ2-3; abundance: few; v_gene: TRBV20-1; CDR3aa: CSASPGHRAMDTQYF; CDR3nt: TGCAGTGCTAGCCCCGGACATAGGGCCATGGATACGCAGTATTTT
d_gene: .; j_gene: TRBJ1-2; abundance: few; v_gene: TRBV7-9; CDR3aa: CASTSLRYGGYGYGYTF; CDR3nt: TGTGCCAGCACCTCTCTCCGATATGGGGGTTACGGCTATGGCTACACCTTC
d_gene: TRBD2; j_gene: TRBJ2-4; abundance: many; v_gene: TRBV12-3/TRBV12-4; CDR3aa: CASSAPGLAGDFQDF; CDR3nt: TGTGCCAGCAGTGCCCCCGGACTAGCGGGAGACTTTCAGGACTTC
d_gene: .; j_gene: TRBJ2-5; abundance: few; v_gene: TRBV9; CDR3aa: CASSEGLGVGETQYF; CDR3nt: TGTGCCAGCAGCGAAGGTTTAGGAGTAGGAGAGACCCAGTACTTC
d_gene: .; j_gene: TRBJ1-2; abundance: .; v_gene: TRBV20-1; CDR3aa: CSARDLVGGANYGYTF; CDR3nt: TGCAGTGCTAGAGATCTGGTTGGGGGAGCTAACTATGGCTACACCTTC
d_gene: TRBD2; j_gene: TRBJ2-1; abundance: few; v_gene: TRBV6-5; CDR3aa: CASSLDARTSGSNEQFF; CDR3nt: TGTGCCAGCAGTTTGGACGCTCGGACTAGCGGTAGCAATGAGCAGTTCTTC
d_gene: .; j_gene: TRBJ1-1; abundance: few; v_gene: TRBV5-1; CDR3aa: CASSLGSGTLMNTEAFF; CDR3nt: TGCGCCAGCAGCTTGGGGTCCGGGACACTAATGAACACTGAAGCTTTCTTT
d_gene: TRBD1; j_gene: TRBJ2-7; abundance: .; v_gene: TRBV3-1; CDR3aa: CASSIRSTGDEQYF; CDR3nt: TGTGCCAGCAGCATAAGGTCCACAGGGGACGAGCAGTACTTC
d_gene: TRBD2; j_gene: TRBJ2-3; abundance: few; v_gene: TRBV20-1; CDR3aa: CSARAGTSGIATQYF; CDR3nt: TGCAGTGCTAGAGCCGGGACTAGCGGGATCGCTACGCAGTATTTT